The 32 T cell receptor beta chains in this list originate from one sample, sequenced in a study of blood T cell repertoires in COVID-19. Clones were sequenced by immunoSEQ multiplex PCR, and TCRdb holds only the in-frame ones, with some missing. The sample records 42,000 or so clones, roughly 88% being singletons. What was sequenced was peripheral blood. These receptors were obtained from a human donor in a cohort sampled during active COVID-19.

The chain couples TRBV5-4 to TRBJ1-6; D not certain. Deletions cut 2 bases from V and 0 bases from J, with 12 bases between. This CDR3 is 17 amino acids long. CDR1 is SGHNT, CDR2 YYREEE, per germline (reference sequence). Here the CDR3 reads CASSFGGVSSYNSPLHF. CDR3 bases: TGTGCCAGCAGCTTCGGCGGGGTGAGCTCCTATAATTCACCCCTCCACTTT. The whole variable domain, remainder taken from reference TRBV5-4 and TRBJ1-6, is ETGVTQSPTHLIKTRGQQVTLRCSSQSGHNTVSWYQQALGQGPQFIFQYYREEENGRGNFPPRFSGLQFPNYSSELNVNALELDDSALYLCASSFGGVSSYNSPLHFGNGTRLTVT.

The chain links TRBV25-1 to TRBJ2-5; TRBD2 agrees at 7 bases. J gave up 5 bases and V 2 bases, and 5 bases lay outside the gene matches. Germline values: CDR1 MGHDK, CDR2 SYGVNS. The CDR3 spans 14 residues. CDR3 coding DNA: TGTGCCAGCAGTGAAGGGGGGGGACCGGAGACCCAGTACTTC. Its translation: CASSEGGGPETQYF. Together with reference TRBV25-1 and TRBJ2-5, the CDR3 gives the full variable domain: EADIYQTPRYLVIGTGKKITLECSQTMGHDKMYWYQQDPGMELHLIHYSYGVNSTEKGDLSSESTVSRIRTEHFPLTLESARPSHTSQYLCASSEGGGPETQYFGPGTRLLVL.

The chain is built from TRBV7-2 and TRBJ1-1; no clear D gene. Germline V gene lookup returns CDR1 SGHTA and CDR2 FQGNSA. The CDR3 is 13 amino acids. Trimming cost V 5 bases and J 1 base, with 8 bases left between them. The CDR3 reads CASSARANTEAFF. CDR3 sequence (DNA): TGTGCCAGCAGCGCTAGAGCGAACACTGAAGCTTTCTTT.

The chain combines TRBV24-1 with TRBJ1-4; tentative D call: TRBD1 (5 bases). In germline, CDR1 is KGHDR, CDR2 SFDVKD. The V end lost 7 bases, the J end lost 2 bases, and 10 bases lay between the germline ends. This CDR3 region has 14 residues. CDR3 sequence: CATSPGDTNEKLFF. The CDR3 DNA reads TGTGCCACCAGCCCGGGGGACACTAATGAAAAACTGTTTTTT.

J is TRBJ1-2 and V is TRBV6-1; 9 nucleotides match TRBD1. This CDR3 contains 17 residues. With V trimmed by 2 bases and J by 0 bases, 7 bases remained unmatched. CDR1 is MNHNS, CDR2 SASEGT, per germline. CDR3 in amino acids: CASSERRGTGSNYGYTF. The CDR3 DNA follows: TGTGCCAGCAGTGAACGGAGGGGGACAGGGTCTAACTATGGCTACACCTTC.

The rearrangement joins TRBV25-1 to TRBJ1-2; possible D gene TRBD1, 6 bases. The CDR3 spans 14 residues. V gave up 5 bases and J gave up 1 base, with 11 bases separating them. Germline V lookup: CDR1 MGHDK, CDR2 SYGVNS. CDR3 amino acids: CASSPGHDNYGYTF. The CDR3 nucleotides read TGTGCCAGCAGTCCGGGACACGATAACTATGGCTACACCTTC.

This clone was found a few times. The chain recombines TRBV5-4 with TRBJ2-7; TRBD1 aligns across 7 bases. Germline values: CDR1 SGHNT, CDR2 YYREEE (reference sequence). The junction had 15 bases not matched to a gene; V was cut back by 0 bases and J by 9 bases. The CDR3 has 16 amino acids. The CDR3 bases are TGTGCCAGCAGCTTGGCGGGGACAGTCAACACCCAGGGGCAGTACTTC. It is translated as CASSLAGTVNTQGQYF.

The chain recombines TRBV27 with TRBJ1-5; no firm D call. Germline V gives CDR1 MNHEY, CDR2 SMNVEV (reference sequence). Deletions cut 3 bases from V and 2 bases from J, with 8 bases between. The CDR3 covers 14 residues. The CDR3 protein is CASSLQGGNQPQHF. CDR3 DNA: TGTGCCAGCAGTTTGCAAGGAGGCAATCAGCCCCAGCATTTT.

V usage is TRBV6-5 and J usage is TRBJ2-5, with 8 nucleotides matching TRBD1. CDR1 is MNHEY, CDR2 SVGAGI, per germline. The CDR3 has 15 amino acids. With V trimmed by 7 bases and J by 4 bases, 11 bases remained unmatched. CDR3 sequence (DNA): TGTGCCAGCACCCCAGACAGGGGACCTCGAGAGACCCAGTACTTC. It translates to CASTPDRGPRETQYF.

This clone has just one count. The rearrangement uses TRBV2 and TRBJ1-1; D perhaps matches TRBD1 (5 bases). Deletions cut 8 bases from V and 1 base from J, with 11 bases between. This CDR3 spans 13 amino acids. Germline V gene lookup returns CDR1 SNHLY and CDR2 FYNNEI. The CDR3 loop reads CASWKTANTEAFF. The CDR3 DNA is TGTGCCAGCTGGAAGACAGCGAACACTGAAGCTTTCTTT.

The J gene is TRBJ2-5, the V gene TRBV7-8; 8 bases line up with TRBD2. V dropped 1 base and J dropped 5; count of bases not matched to a gene: 0. Per the germline V gene, CDR1 is SGHVS and CDR2 is FQNEAQ. The length of the CDR3 is 13 residues. In nucleotides, the CDR3 is TGTGCCAGCAGCTTAGGACTAGCGGAGACCCAGTACTTC. Its translation: CASSLGLAETQYF.

J is TRBJ2-1 and V is TRBV30; 8 bases line up with TRBD2. The CDR3 spans 16 residues. The germline V gene has CDR1 GTSNPN and CDR2 SVGIG (reference sequence). Unmatched junction bases numbered 9, after V lost 2 bases and J lost 3 bases. The CDR3 sequence is CAWSRSGGPNYNEQFF. CDR3 DNA: TGTGCCTGGAGTAGGAGCGGGGGCCCTAACTACAATGAGCAGTTCTTC.

The chain employs TRBV5-1 and TRBJ2-7, with D perhaps TRBD1 (6 bases). V was shortened by 4 bases and J by 4 bases, with 9 bases between the two germline ends. CDR1 and CDR2 (germline): SGHRS, YFSETQ. This CDR3 has 12 residues. The CDR3: CASSPQGYEQYF. CDR3 bases: TGCGCCAGCAGCCCCCAGGGGTACGAGCAGTACTTC.

The rearrangement joins TRBV7-2 to TRBJ2-7; D might be TRBD2 (5 bases). Germline CDR1 reads SGHTA; CDR2 reads FQGNSA. The V and J ends lost 0 bases and 0 bases respectively, with 6 bases between them. The CDR3 loop spans 14 amino acids. The CDR3 DNA sequence: TGTGCCAGCAGCTTAGCCGGGGACTCCTACGAGCAGTACTTC. Encoded protein: CASSLAGDSYEQYF.

The rearrangement joins TRBV18 to TRBJ1-2, with TRBD1 identical over 9 bases. The germline gives CDR1 KGHSH, CDR2 LQKENI. The CDR3 loop spans 15 amino acids. V shed 3 bases, J shed 4 bases, and the junction held 6 bases outside the gene matches. CDR3 amino acids: CASSPWDREVYGYTF. The DNA of the CDR3 is TGTGCCAGCTCACCTTGGGACAGGGAAGTCTATGGCTACACCTTC.

V gene TRBV7-2 combines with J gene TRBJ2-1; 8 nucleotides match TRBD2. There are 15 residues in the CDR3. With V trimmed by 2 bases and J by 6 bases, 6 bases remained unmatched. CDR1 is SGHTA, CDR2 FQGNSA, per germline. CDR3 loop: CASSLLAGTSNEQFF. The CDR3 nucleotides read TGTGCCAGCAGCTTATTAGCGGGGACCTCCAATGAGCAGTTCTTC.

V is TRBV25-1 and J is TRBJ1-1; TRBD1 matches at 7 bases. CDR3 size: 13 residues. The ends lost 6 bases at V and 5 bases at J; junction bases unmatched: 6. Germline loops: CDR1 MGHDK, CDR2 SYGVNS. The CDR3 here is CASRNRGGTEAFF. As DNA, the CDR3 is TGTGCCAGCAGAAACAGGGGTGGTACTGAAGCTTTCTTT.

The chain uses TRBV3-1 (or the pseudogene TRBV3-2) and TRBJ1-1, with unresolved D. V was trimmed by 1 base and J by 1 base, leaving 7 bases between them. Per the germline V gene, CDR1 is LGHDT and CDR2 is YNNKEL (reference sequence). This CDR3 contains 14 residues. Here the CDR3 DNA reads TGTGCCAGCAGCCAAGTGGCGGGGAACACTGAAGCTTTCTTT. This gives the protein CASSQVAGNTEAFF.

This clone occurred a few times. This chain links TRBV10-3 with TRBJ1-2, with 7 bases that match TRBD1. The CDR3 has 16 residues. Germline CDR1 reads ENHRY; CDR2 reads SYGVKD. Trimming cost V 5 bases and J 8 bases; bases outside gene matches: 17. CDR3 sequence: CAISQTAADRAEGYTF. The DNA of the CDR3 is TGTGCCATCAGTCAAACAGCAGCTGACAGGGCAGAGGGCTACACCTTC.

V is TRBV12-2 and J is TRBJ2-4; the table's D call, TRBD1, was not checked against the DNA. TRBV12-2 is tagged as a pseudogene. The CDR3 is 14 residues long. The CDR3 nucleotides are TGTGCAAGTGAACAGGGTGGACAGAAAAACATTCAGTACTTC. As protein: CASEQGGQKNIQYF.

This chain uses TRBV5-4 with TRBJ1-3; D is unresolved. The germline V and J ends were trimmed by 0 bases and 2 bases, with 18 bases remaining between them. CDR3 length: 18 amino acids. The germline CDR1 and CDR2 sequences are SGHNT and YYREEE (reference sequence). The CDR3 DNA sequence: TGTGCCAGCAGCTTGGATCCAGTCTCCGTCGGGGCTGGAAACACCATATATTTT. This sequence encodes CASSLDPVSVGAGNTIYF.

This chain joins TRBV5-4 and TRBJ1-4; no firm D call. With 0 bases removed from V and 0 bases from J, the gap between germline ends came to 18 bases. This CDR3 is built from 19 residues. Germline assignment: CDR1 SGHNT and CDR2 YYREEE (reference sequence). This CDR3 reads CASSLGGILAPATNEKLFF. The CDR3 bases are TGTGCCAGCAGCTTGGGCGGAATTCTAGCCCCTGCAACTAATGAAAAACTGTTTTTT.

The chain uses TRBV19 and TRBJ2-3, with D possibly TRBD2 on 6 matching bases. This CDR3 has 15 residues. Trimming took off 5 bases at V and 0 bases at J, with 12 bases between the two ends. CDR1 and CDR2 (germline): LNHDA, SQIVND (reference sequence). The chain's CDR3 is CASSSGGVSTDTQYF. DNA for the CDR3: TGTGCCAGTAGTTCTGGCGGGGTTAGCACAGATACGCAGTATTTT.

The chain carries TRBV19 and TRBJ1-2; TRBD1 aligns across 9 bases. Trimming cost V 6 bases and J 7 bases; bases outside gene matches: 12. Germline CDR1 LNHDA, CDR2 SQIVND (reference sequence). The CDR3 is 15 amino acids. The CDR3 is CASSLPGQGSGGYTF. CDR3 nucleotide sequence: TGTGCCAGTAGCTTACCGGGACAGGGAAGCGGTGGCTACACCTTC.

V is TRBV4-1 and J is TRBJ1-6; no clear D. This CDR3 region has 14 residues. The germline V and J ends were trimmed by 4 bases and 6 bases, with 10 bases remaining between them. Germline loops: CDR1 MGHRA, CDR2 YSYEKL. This CDR3 reads CASSPGLINSPLHF. The CDR3 DNA sequence: TGCGCCAGCAGCCCCGGACTGATTAATTCACCCCTCCACTTT.

The chain has TRBV3-1 (or the pseudogene TRBV3-2) and TRBJ2-1; 8 bases align to TRBD2. Germline trimming cut 3 bases from V and 1 base from J; bases unmatched to any gene: 2. The CDR3 covers 15 residues. Germline loops: CDR1 LGHDT, CDR2 YNNKEL (reference sequence). The CDR3 here is CASSQTSVSYNEQFF. The CDR3 DNA follows: TGTGCCAGCAGCCAGACTAGCGTATCCTACAATGAGCAGTTCTTC.

In its sample, this clone was seen once. This chain uses TRBV7-9 with TRBJ1-3; D is unclear. CDR1 and CDR2 from the germline V gene are SEHNR and FQNEAQ (reference sequence). The CDR3 runs to 15 residues. V lost 3 bases to trimming and J lost 0 bases, with 9 bases between them. In nucleotides, the CDR3 is TGTGCCAGCAGCTTGGCCCTCGCCTCTGGAAACACCATATATTTT. It translates to CASSLALASGNTIYF.

The chain uses TRBV15 and TRBJ1-6; weak D call: TRBD1 (5 bases). Germline lookup yields CDR1 LNHNV and CDR2 YYDKDF (reference sequence). The CDR3 totals 16 residues. Trimming stripped 0 bases from V and 4 bases from J, with 10 bases between. DNA of the CDR3: TGTGCCACCAGCAGAGATCCCGACAGATATAATTCACCCCTCCACTTT. Translated: CATSRDPDRYNSPLHF.

This clone was observed a handful of times. The rearrangement joins TRBV10-3 to TRBJ1-1; D is ambiguous. The CDR3 has 14 amino acids. Germline values: CDR1 ENHRY, CDR2 SYGVKD. V was pared by 4 bases and J by 4 bases, with 13 bases between. In DNA form, the CDR3 reads TGTGCCATCAGTGGAACAGCATATGGCACTGAAGCTTTCTTT. Its translation is CAISGTAYGTEAFF.

This clone was seen only a few times. The chain couples TRBV10-3 to TRBJ1-2; 9 positions match TRBD1. There are 13 residues in the CDR3. Germline assignment: CDR1 ENHRY and CDR2 SYGVKD. The DNA for the CDR3 is TGTGCAACGACAGGGGGGGCTAACTATGGCTACACCTTC. It codes for CATTGGANYGYTF.

In this sample, this clone turned up once. This rearrangement joins TRBV2 to TRBJ2-1; TRBD2 matches at 9 bases. With 7 bases clipped from V and 4 bases from J, the junction kept 2 bases outside the gene matches. Germline CDR1 reads SNHLY; CDR2 reads FYNNEI. The CDR3 spans 13 residues. CDR3 nucleotide sequence: TGTGCCAGCACGACTAGCGGTTACAATGAGCAGTTCTTC. Its translation: CASTTSGYNEQFF.

The chain combines TRBV7-9 with TRBJ2-7; 11 bases are a match to TRBD2. V was pared by 5 bases and J by 2 bases, with 5 bases of the junction left unmatched. Germline V gene sequence: CDR1 SEHNR, CDR2 FQNEAQ (reference sequence). The CDR3 spans 15 residues. CDR3 bases: TGTGCCAGCAGCCCTAGCGGGGGGCCCCCCTACGAGCAGTACTTC. This encodes CASSPSGGPPYEQYF.